This passage covers 5 T cell receptor beta chains from one sample sequenced in a study of T cells in Graves' hyperthyroidism and ophthalmopathy. Researchers took RNA transcripts and amplified the TCR beta CDR3 regions from them. With the HTBI primer set, the TCR CDR3 went through a first round of RT-PCR. TCRdb reanalysed the multiplex PCR reads using MiXCR and keeps one entry per CDR3 protein. The sample consists of over 350,000 distinct CDR3 sequences, 14% to 15% of them appearing once. What was sequenced was blood. The receptors stem from a man in his late teens or twenties with Graves' ophthalmopathy.

At least ten counts were recorded for this clonotype. The CDR3 spells CSVVGARQSGGAGDTQYF. In nucleotides, the CDR3 is TGCAGCGTTGTGGGGGCTCGACAAAGCGGGGGGGCCGGAGATACGCAGTATTTT. The chain recombines TRBV29-1 with TRBJ2-3, with 10 bases that match TRBD2. CDR1 SQVTM and CDR2 ANQGSEA come from the germline V gene. CDR3 size: 18 residues. V was pared by 4 bases and J by 5 bases, with 18 bases of the junction left unmatched.

This chain connects TRBV18 to TRBJ1-6; TRBD1 agrees at 8 bases. V lost 1 base and J lost 0; bases outside the gene matches: 2. The CDR3 is 17 residues long. Per the germline V gene, CDR1 is KGHSH and CDR2 is LQKENI. CDR3 amino acids: CASSPRDRSSYNSPLHF. The CDR3 DNA reads TGTGCCAGCTCACCACGGGACAGGAGCTCCTATAATTCACCCCTCCACTTT.

The chain carries TRBV20-1 and TRBJ2-5; D may match TRBD1 or TRBD2 (5 bases each). The CDR3 contains 13 residues. Germline V CDR1 and CDR2: DFQATT, SNEGSKA (reference sequence). V lost 6 bases, J lost 2 bases, and 13 bases lay in between. This CDR3 reads CSAPGRLQETQYF. CDR3 coding DNA: TGCAGTGCCCCGGGACGGCTACAAGAGACCCAGTACTTC.

The chain combines TRBV6-5 with TRBJ1-1; D gene uncertain. Trimming stripped 0 bases from V and 4 bases from J, with 6 bases between. Looked up from germline, CDR1 is MNHEY and CDR2 is SVGAGI. This CDR3 has 13 amino acids. The CDR3 region has the DNA TGTGCCAGCAGTTACTCACCGGGCACTGAAGCTTTCTTT. It encodes CASSYSPGTEAFF.

Note on this clonotype: With a much larger clone just one base away, this may be a read error. Since no conserved phenylalanine or tryptophan closes the CDR3, a read error is the likely cause. This chain uses TRBV7-8 with TRBJ2-1; no clear D gene. Deletions cut 1 base from V and 2 bases from J, with 9 bases between. The CDR3 runs 15 residues. From germline, CDR1 is SGHVS and CDR2 FQNEAQ. The CDR3 sequence: CASSLGLTTYNEQFS. The CDR3 nucleotides are TGTGCCAGCAGCTTAGGTCTTACTACCTACAATGAGCAGTTCTCC.